These 29 T cell receptor beta chains came from one sample sequenced in a study of identical twins. Each CDR3 protein is one row after TCRdb ran MiXCR on the 5' RACE reads. This sample has 1.5 million or so distinct CDR3 sequences, with less than 40% found just once. Sequenced: cord blood. The receptors come from a newborn girl in good health.

Of note for this clonotype: A read error may be the cause here, since a much bigger clone is one base away. This chain joins TRBV10-3 and TRBJ2-7, with TRBD1 identical over 8 bases. J gave up 2 bases and V 5 bases, and 14 bases lay outside the gene matches. Germline CDR1 reads ENHRY; CDR2 reads SYGVKD. The CDR3 is 17 residues long. CDR3 residues: CAISQKSWTGSPYEQYF. CDR3 sequence (DNA): TGTGCCATCAGTCAGAAATCCTGGACAGGGAGCCCCTACGAGCAGTACTTC.

The chain uses TRBV29-1 and TRBJ1-2, with 7 bases that match TRBD1. The CDR3 consists of 11 residues. The J segment lost 6 bases and the V segment lost 7 bases, leaving 5 bases of the junction unmatched. Per the germline V gene, CDR1 is SQVTM and CDR2 is ANQGSEA. The CDR3, as DNA: TGCAGCGAAGACAGGGTCCATGGCTACACCTTC. It translates to CSEDRVHGYTF. Full variable domain (remainder filled in from reference TRBV29-1 and TRBJ1-2): SAVISQKPSRDICQRGTSLTIQCQVDSQVTMMFWYRQQPGQSLTLIATANQGSEATYESGFVIDKFPISRPNLTFSTLTVSNMSPEDSSIYLCSEDRVHGYTFGSGTRLTVV.

This clonotype was picked up a small number of times. This chain uses TRBV27 with TRBJ1-2; tentatively, D is TRBD1 (5 bases). This CDR3 has 16 residues. Trimming took 3 bases from V and 0 from J, leaving 14 bases between them. From germline, CDR1 is MNHEY and CDR2 SMNVEV (reference sequence). Here the CDR3 DNA reads TGTGCCAGCAGTTTGATGGGGCCTGGAGCTAACTATGGCTACACCTTC. This encodes CASSLMGPGANYGYTF.

Concerning this clonotype itself: One base away lies a much larger clone, so this may be a sequencing read error. V gene TRBV28 combines with J gene TRBJ2-3; the D is unclear. Per the germline V gene, CDR1 is MDHEN and CDR2 is SYDVKM. The ends were cut back, 11 bases at V and 1 base at J, with 7 bases in the middle. The CDR3 loop spans 11 amino acids. The CDR3 spells CAGKRTDTQYF. Here the CDR3 DNA reads TGTGCCGGCAAACGCACAGATACGCAGTATTTT.

The rearrangement links TRBV7-9 to TRBJ2-1; D possibly uses TRBD1 or TRBD2 (5 bases each). Germline lookup yields CDR1 SEHNR and CDR2 FQNEAQ (reference sequence). The CDR3 has 15 amino acids. Trimming took off 10 bases at V and 2 bases at J, with 18 bases between the two ends. The CDR3 bases are TGTGCCACCAAACAAGGGGCGGGCCCCTACAATGAGCAGTTCTTC. Its translation: CATKQGAGPYNEQFF.

The CDR3 loop reads CSARTWTGEANYGYTF. CDR3 DNA sequence: TGCAGTGCTAGAACATGGACAGGCGAAGCTAACTATGGCTACACCTTC. The rearrangement uses TRBV20-1 and TRBJ1-2; TRBD1 matches at 7 bases. Germline CDR1 reads DFQATT; CDR2 reads SNEGSKA (reference sequence). J lost 0 bases, V lost 2 bases, and 9 bases had no gene match. This CDR3 region has 16 residues.

This clonotype was seen more than once but under ten times. CDR3 DNA: TGCAGTGCCCGCGCGGATCTAGCCTACAATGAGCAGTTCTTC. Translation: CSARADLAYNEQFF. The chain carries TRBV20-1 and TRBJ2-1, with D uncertain. CDR1 is DFQATT and CDR2 is SNEGSKA in the germline V gene (reference sequence). The CDR3 has 14 amino acids. V lost 6 bases to trimming and J lost 2 bases, with 14 bases between them.

This clonotype was recorded a few times. This rearrangement joins TRBV7-9 to TRBJ2-3, with 10 bases lining up with TRBD2. CDR1 and CDR2 (germline): SEHNR, FQNEAQ (reference sequence). Trimming at V came to 5 bases and at J to 8 bases, leaving 19 bases not matched to a gene. This CDR3 is 18 amino acids long. For the CDR3, the DNA is TGTGCCAGCAGCCCCGCTTCCTCTATAGCGGGGGGCCCGAGTACGCAGTATTTT. It is translated as CASSPASSIAGGPSTQYF.

This chain connects TRBV7-8 to TRBJ2-7, with TRBD1 matching over 7 bases. Germline trimming cut 3 bases from V and 7 bases from J; bases unmatched to any gene: 9. This CDR3 has 14 amino acids. Per the germline V gene, CDR1 is SGHVS and CDR2 is FQNEAQ. CDR3 sequence (DNA): TGTGCCAGCAGCTTTTCCTGGATGGACAGGGAGCAGTACTTC. Its protein product is CASSFSWMDREQYF.

J is TRBJ2-7 and V is TRBV6-2 or TRBV6-3, with TRBD2 as a possible D gene (5 bases). CDR3 size: 12 residues. V lost 6 bases and J 4 bases, leaving 10 bases between the germline ends. The germline CDR1 and CDR2 sequences are MNHEY and SVGEGT. CDR3 nucleotides: TGTGCCAGCAGCTACCAGCGGTACGAGCAGTACTTC. This codes for CASSYQRYEQYF.

This clonotype was detected only a few times. V is TRBV2 and J is TRBJ2-1, with 12 positions matching TRBD2. The CDR3 spans 16 residues. The germline gives CDR1 SNHLY, CDR2 FYNNEI. With V trimmed by 4 bases and J by 7 bases, 8 bases remained unmatched. The CDR3, as DNA: TGTGCCAGCAGTGCTCAACTAGCGGGGGGCAAAAATGAGCAGTTCTTC. Protein product: CASSAQLAGGKNEQFF.

V gene TRBV5-4 combines with J gene TRBJ2-3; tentatively, D is TRBD2 (6 bases). V dropped 2 bases and J dropped 4 bases, with 11 bases sitting between them. The CDR3 covers 14 residues. CDR1 and CDR2 (germline): SGHNT, YYREEE (reference sequence). The CDR3 coding sequence is TGTGCCAGCAGCTTCGCACTAGCATCAGATACGCAGTATTTT. Protein sequence: CASSFALASDTQYF.

This clonotype has more than one count but fewer than ten. The chain links TRBV3-1 to TRBJ2-1; D remains ambiguous. Germline loops: CDR1 LGHDT, CDR2 YNNKEL (reference sequence). V dropped 4 bases and J dropped 7 bases, with 11 bases sitting between them. The CDR3 totals 13 residues. For the CDR3, the DNA is TGTGCCAGCAGCCGAGACCCCTCGAATGAGCAGTTCTTC. Its protein product is CASSRDPSNEQFF.

The chain couples TRBV5-1 to TRBJ1-4, with 10 bases fitting TRBD1. This CDR3 spans 17 amino acids. The germline gives CDR1 SGHRS, CDR2 YFSETQ. The V and J ends lost 4 bases and 0 bases, in that order; junction bases with no gene match: 6. This chain's CDR3 is CASSLGQGVTTNEKLFF. The DNA of the CDR3 is TGCGCCAGCAGCCTAGGACAGGGGGTGACAACTAATGAAAAACTGTTTTTT.

J is TRBJ2-3 and V is TRBV9, with TRBD2 identical over 15 bases. The germline CDR1 and CDR2 sequences are SGDLS and YYNGEE. The CDR3 covers 17 residues. Germline trimming cut 0 bases from V and 5 bases from J; bases unmatched to any gene: 4. DNA for the CDR3: TGTGCCAGCAGCGTAGGGACTAGCGGGGGGGCTGGAGATACGCAGTATTTT. Protein: CASSVGTSGGAGDTQYF.

This chain links TRBV7-2 with TRBJ2-7, with D uncertain. The CDR3 runs 16 residues. Trimming took off 1 base at V and 6 bases at J, with 19 bases between the two ends. The germline V gene has CDR1 SGHTA and CDR2 FQGNSA. CDR3 region: CASSLDGREERREQYV. The CDR3 DNA follows: TGTGCCAGCAGCTTAGACGGAAGGGAAGAAAGACGCGAGCAGTACGTC.

The chain employs TRBV5-1 and TRBJ1-1; weak D call: TRBD1 (5 bases). V lost 0 bases to trimming and J lost 1 base, with 10 bases between them. The CDR3 is 15 amino acids. The germline V gene encodes CDR1 SGHRS and CDR2 YFSETQ. The DNA of the CDR3 is TGCGCCAGCAGCTTGGGGACAACTCGGAACACTGAAGCTTTCTTT. Its protein product is CASSLGTTRNTEAFF.

This clonotype has a count of ten or more. This sequence joins TRBV10-3 and TRBJ2-5, with 11 nucleotides matching TRBD1. CDR3 length: 15 residues. The V gene's germline CDR1 is ENHRY and CDR2 SYGVKD. V trimming: 7 bases; J trimming: 11 bases; junction bases outside the gene matches: 15. The CDR3 loop is CAITGRTGGFEEQYF. The DNA of the CDR3 is TGTGCCATCACCGGACGGACAGGGGGCTTTGAGGAGCAGTACTTC.

The rearrangement joins TRBV3-1 to TRBJ2-1; tentatively, D is TRBD2 (5 bases). The CDR3 loop spans 12 amino acids. The V gene lost 1 base and the J gene lost 9 bases, with 7 bases spanning the gap. Germline-derived CDR1 and CDR2 are LGHDT and YNNKEL (reference sequence). Written as DNA, the CDR3 is TGTGCCAGCAGCCAAGCTAGCCCTGAGCAGTTCTTC. Its protein product is CASSQASPEQFF.

This clonotype was seen a few times. This chain uses TRBV11-2 with TRBJ2-7, with 8 positions matching TRBD2. Looked up from germline, CDR1 is SGHAT and CDR2 is FQNNGV. This CDR3 comprises 15 residues. V lost 5 bases and J lost 4; bases outside the gene matches: 10. The CDR3 DNA sequence: TGTGCCAGCAGCCCTGGAGGGACTAGTTTGTACGAGCAGTACTTC. Translating it yields CASSPGGTSLYEQYF.

This chain uses TRBV2 with TRBJ2-2; 8 bases match TRBD1. The ends lost 4 bases at V and 3 bases at J; junction bases unmatched: 7. The CDR3 spans 16 residues. Germline assignment: CDR1 SNHLY and CDR2 FYNNEI. This CDR3 reads CASSATGAYDTGELFF. CDR3 coding DNA: TGTGCCAGCAGTGCGACAGGGGCGTATGACACCGGGGAGCTGTTTTTT.

This clonotype has only a few counts. This chain links TRBV7-9 with TRBJ2-2; D is uncertain. The CDR3 runs to 14 residues. CDR1 is SEHNR and CDR2 is FQNEAQ in the germline V gene (reference sequence). Trimming pared 0 bases from V and 4 bases from J, leaving 6 bases between. The CDR3 region is CASSLAVATGELFF. The CDR3 DNA sequence: TGTGCCAGCAGCTTAGCGGTTGCCACCGGGGAGCTGTTTTTT.

The chain joins TRBV25-1 to TRBJ1-1; D remains ambiguous. The germline CDR1 and CDR2 sequences are MGHDK and SYGVNS. Deletions cut 4 bases from V and 1 base from J, with 10 bases between. CDR3 size: 14 residues. The CDR3 bases are TGTGCCAGCAGTGGGATTCGACAGAACACTGAAGCTTTCTTT. Translating gives CASSGIRQNTEAFF.

Comment on this clonotype: Its ends do not fully match the called genes, so a read error is possible. The chain has TRBV12-3 or TRBV12-4 and TRBJ1-4, with TRBD1 as a possible D gene (5 bases). This CDR3 spans 14 amino acids. Here the CDR3 reads CASGLWQGNEKLFF. CDR3 nucleotide sequence: TGTGCCAGCGGTTTGTGGCAGGGTAATGAAAAACTGTTTTTT.

The chain recombines TRBV6-1 with TRBJ2-1; 7 bases are a match to TRBD1. The junction had 7 bases not matched to a gene; V was cut back by 1 base and J by 4 bases. The germline CDR1 and CDR2 sequences are MNHNS and SASEGT. This CDR3 spans 16 amino acids. CDR3 nucleotides: TGTGCCAGCAGTGAAGTACAGGGGCTTGAGTACAATGAGCAGTTCTTC. This gives the protein CASSEVQGLEYNEQFF.

The gene calls are TRBV20-1 and TRBJ2-7, with 9 nucleotides matching TRBD2. Germline CDR1 is DFQATT and CDR2 is SNEGSKA (reference sequence). The CDR3 consists of 13 residues. V lost 3 bases to trimming and J lost 2 bases; unmatched junction nucleotides: 2. CDR3 protein: CSASLAGPYEQYF. For the CDR3, the DNA is TGCAGTGCTAGTCTAGCGGGGCCCTACGAGCAGTACTTC.

This clonotype occurred a few times. J is TRBJ2-7 and V is TRBV20-1; TRBD2 matches 12 bases. Germline-derived CDR1 and CDR2 are DFQATT and SNEGSKA (reference sequence). This CDR3 contains 16 residues. The junction had 9 bases not matched to a gene; V was cut back by 1 base and J by 5 bases. The CDR3 loop reads CSARADRLAGEHEQYF. DNA for the CDR3: TGCAGTGCTAGAGCCGATAGACTAGCGGGAGAACACGAGCAGTACTTC.

The genes are TRBV20-1 and TRBJ2-1; TRBD2 matches 8 bases. With 7 bases clipped from V and 2 bases from J, the junction kept 7 bases outside the gene matches. The CDR3 length is 14 residues. Germline CDR1 and CDR2: DFQATT and SNEGSKA (reference sequence). The CDR3 reads CSGGGGPTYNEQFF. CDR3 in DNA: TGCAGTGGGGGCGGGGGGCCAACCTACAATGAGCAGTTCTTC.

The V gene is TRBV3-1, the J gene TRBJ2-3; 7 nucleotides agree with TRBD2. Germline values: CDR1 LGHDT, CDR2 YNNKEL (reference sequence). The CDR3 totals 18 residues. V shed 4 bases and J 1 base; nucleotides not matched to a gene: 14. This CDR3 is CASSRRTRGLSGTDTQYF. CDR3 nucleotide sequence: TGTGCCAGCAGCCGTCGGACTAGAGGTTTGTCTGGCACAGATACGCAGTATTTT.